The entry below gives a single T cell receptor beta chain sequence along with its context. Its antigen is not known. The sequenced template was cDNA made from the entire isolated RNA. TCRdb keeps only in-frame clones here, not all; method: immunoSEQ multiplex PCR. The data hold a few hundred thousand clones, with roughly 12% observed a single time. This entry is derived from a study of beta chain features in type 1 diabetes. Study context: Age and gender were similar between patients and healthy donors, as were cell yields.

Notes on the study in general: For Type 1 diabetes patients, all four CD4+ subsets carried TCRB CDR3s that were moderately but significantly shorter. Fewer junction insertions and more nucleotide deletions appeared in type 1 diabetes patients.

The V gene's germline CDR1 is SGDLS and CDR2 YYNGEE. The V and J ends lost 8 bases and 5 bases respectively, with 13 bases between them. The CDR3 length is 12 residues. This sequence originates from a woman between 18 and 30 years old with type 1 diabetes. The chain combines TRBV9 with TRBJ1-1; no clear D. The sample consisted of naive CD4+ T cells from blood. In DNA, the CDR3 is TGTGCCAGGCGGGAGGAAGGGACTGAAGCTTTCTTT. Amino acids: CARREEGTEAFF.